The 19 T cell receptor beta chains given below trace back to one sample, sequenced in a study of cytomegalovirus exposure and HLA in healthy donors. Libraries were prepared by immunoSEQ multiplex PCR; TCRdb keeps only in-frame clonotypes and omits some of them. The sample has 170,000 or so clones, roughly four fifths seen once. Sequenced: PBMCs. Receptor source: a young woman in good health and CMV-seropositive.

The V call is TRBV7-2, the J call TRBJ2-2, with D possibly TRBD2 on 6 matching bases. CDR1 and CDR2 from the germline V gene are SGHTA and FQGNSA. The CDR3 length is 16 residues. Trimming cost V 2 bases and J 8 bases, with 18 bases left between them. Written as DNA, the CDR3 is TGTGCCAGCAGCTTATATCTGGGGCGGGGCGCGGGGGAGCTGTTTTTT. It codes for CASSLYLGRGAGELFF. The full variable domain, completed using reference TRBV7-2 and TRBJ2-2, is GAGVSQSPSNKVTEKGKDVELRCDPISGHTALYWYRQSLGQGLEFLIYFQGNSAPDKSGLPSDRFSAERTGGSVSTLTIQRTQQEDSAVYLCASSLYLGRGAGELFFGEGSRLTVL.

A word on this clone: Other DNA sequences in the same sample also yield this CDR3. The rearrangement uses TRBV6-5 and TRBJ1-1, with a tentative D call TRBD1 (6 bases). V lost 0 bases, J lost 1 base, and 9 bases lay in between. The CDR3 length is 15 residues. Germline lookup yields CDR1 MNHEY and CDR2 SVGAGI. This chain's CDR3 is CASSYSGQGNTEAFF. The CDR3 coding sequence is TGTGCCAGCAGTTACTCGGGACAAGGGAACACTGAAGCTTTCTTT.

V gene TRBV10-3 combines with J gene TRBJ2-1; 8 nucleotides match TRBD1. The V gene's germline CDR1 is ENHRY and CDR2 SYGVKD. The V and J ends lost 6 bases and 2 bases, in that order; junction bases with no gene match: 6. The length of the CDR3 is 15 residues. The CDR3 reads CAIRGTGRTYNEQFF. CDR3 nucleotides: TGTGCCATCAGGGGGACAGGCCGAACCTACAATGAGCAGTTCTTC.

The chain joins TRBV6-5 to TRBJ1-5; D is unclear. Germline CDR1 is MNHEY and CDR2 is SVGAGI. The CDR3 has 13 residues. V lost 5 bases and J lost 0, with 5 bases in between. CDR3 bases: TGTGCCAGCAGTCTCCGTAGCAATCAGCCCCAGCATTTT. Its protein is CASSLRSNQPQHF.

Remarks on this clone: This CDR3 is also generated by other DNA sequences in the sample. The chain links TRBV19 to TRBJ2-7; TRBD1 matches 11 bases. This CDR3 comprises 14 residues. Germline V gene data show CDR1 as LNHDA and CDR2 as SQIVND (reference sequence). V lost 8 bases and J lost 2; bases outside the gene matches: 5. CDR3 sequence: CASSSGQGAYEQYF. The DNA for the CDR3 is TGTGCCAGTTCGTCGGGACAGGGGGCCTACGAGCAGTACTTC.

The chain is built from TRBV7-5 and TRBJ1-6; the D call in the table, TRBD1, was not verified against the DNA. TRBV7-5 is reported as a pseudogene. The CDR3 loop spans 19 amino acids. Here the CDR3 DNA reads TGTGCCAGAAGCCCCACGAATAAACTAGGACAGTTCTGTAATTCACCCCTCCACTTT. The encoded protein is CARSPTNKLGQFCNSPLHF.

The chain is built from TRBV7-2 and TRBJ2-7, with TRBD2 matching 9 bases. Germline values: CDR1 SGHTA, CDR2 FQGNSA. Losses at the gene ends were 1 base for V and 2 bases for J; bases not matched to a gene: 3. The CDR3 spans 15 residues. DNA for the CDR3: TGTGCCAGCAGCTTAGAAGGCGGGGGGGCCTACGAGCAGTACTTC. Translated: CASSLEGGGAYEQYF.

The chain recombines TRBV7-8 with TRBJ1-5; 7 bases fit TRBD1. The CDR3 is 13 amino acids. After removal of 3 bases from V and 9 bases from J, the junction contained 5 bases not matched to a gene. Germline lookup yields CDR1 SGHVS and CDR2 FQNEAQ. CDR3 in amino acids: CASSFRGTGPQHF. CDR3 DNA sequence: TGTGCCAGCAGCTTCAGGGGGACTGGGCCCCAGCATTTT.

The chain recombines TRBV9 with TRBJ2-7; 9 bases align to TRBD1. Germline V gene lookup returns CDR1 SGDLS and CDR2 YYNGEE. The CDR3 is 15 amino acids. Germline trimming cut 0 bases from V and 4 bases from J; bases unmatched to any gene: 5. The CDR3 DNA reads TGTGCCAGCAGCGTAGCCTGGACAGGGGATTACGAGCAGTACTTC. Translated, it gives CASSVAWTGDYEQYF.

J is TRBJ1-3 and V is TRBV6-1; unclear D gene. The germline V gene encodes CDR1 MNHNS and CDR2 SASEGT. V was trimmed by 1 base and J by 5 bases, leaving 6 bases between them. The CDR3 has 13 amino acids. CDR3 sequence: CASSEVVRNTIYF. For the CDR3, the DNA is TGTGCCAGCAGTGAAGTCGTTCGAAACACCATATATTTT.

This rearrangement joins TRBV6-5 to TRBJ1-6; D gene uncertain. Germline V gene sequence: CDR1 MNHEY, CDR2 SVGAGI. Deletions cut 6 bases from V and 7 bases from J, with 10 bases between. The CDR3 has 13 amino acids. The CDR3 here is CASREARNSPLHF. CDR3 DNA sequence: TGTGCCAGCAGGGAGGCGAGAAATTCACCCCTCCACTTT.

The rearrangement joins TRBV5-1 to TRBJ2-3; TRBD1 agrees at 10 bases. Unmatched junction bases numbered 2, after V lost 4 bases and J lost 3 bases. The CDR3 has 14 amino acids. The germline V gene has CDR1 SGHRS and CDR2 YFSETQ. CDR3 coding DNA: TGCGCCAGCAGCACGGGACAGGGGACAGATACGCAGTATTTT. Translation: CASSTGQGTDTQYF.

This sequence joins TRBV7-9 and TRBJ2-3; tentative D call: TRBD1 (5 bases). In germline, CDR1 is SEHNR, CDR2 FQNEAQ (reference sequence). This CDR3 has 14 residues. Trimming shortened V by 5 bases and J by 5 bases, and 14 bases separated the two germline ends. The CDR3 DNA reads TGTGCCAGCAGCAAACAGGAGTACCAAGATACGCAGTATTTT. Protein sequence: CASSKQEYQDTQYF.

The CDR3 DNA is TGCGCCAGCAGCTTAGTAGCGGGGGGGTACAATGAGCAGTTCTTC. Translating it yields CASSLVAGGYNEQFF. V and J are TRBV5-1 and TRBJ2-1; TRBD2 aligns across 11 bases. Germline V gives CDR1 SGHRS, CDR2 YFSETQ. V shed 2 bases and J 4 bases; nucleotides not matched to a gene: 2. The CDR3 runs to 15 residues.

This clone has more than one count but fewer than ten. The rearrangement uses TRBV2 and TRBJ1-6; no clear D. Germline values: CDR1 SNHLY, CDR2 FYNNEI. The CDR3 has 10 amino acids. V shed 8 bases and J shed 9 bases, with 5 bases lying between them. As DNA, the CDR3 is TGTGCCAGCGGGAGTTCACCCCTCCACTTT. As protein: CASGSSPLHF.

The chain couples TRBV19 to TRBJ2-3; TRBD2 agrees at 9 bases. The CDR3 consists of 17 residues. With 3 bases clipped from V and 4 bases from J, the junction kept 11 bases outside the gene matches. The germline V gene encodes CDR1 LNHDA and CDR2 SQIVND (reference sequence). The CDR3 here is CASSMFAGGPVADTQYF. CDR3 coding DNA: TGTGCCAGTAGTATGTTTGCGGGGGGGCCGGTTGCAGATACGCAGTATTTT.

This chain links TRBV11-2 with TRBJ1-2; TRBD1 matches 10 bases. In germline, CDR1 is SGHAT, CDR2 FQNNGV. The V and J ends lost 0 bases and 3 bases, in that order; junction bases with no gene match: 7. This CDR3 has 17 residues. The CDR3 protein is CASSLDRFGTGDYGYTF. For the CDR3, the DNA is TGTGCCAGCAGCTTAGATCGGTTTGGGACAGGGGACTATGGCTACACCTTC.

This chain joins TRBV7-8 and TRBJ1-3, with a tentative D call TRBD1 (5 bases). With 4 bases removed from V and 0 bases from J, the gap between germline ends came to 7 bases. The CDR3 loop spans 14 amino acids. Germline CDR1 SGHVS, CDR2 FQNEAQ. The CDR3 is CASSYDSSGNTIYF. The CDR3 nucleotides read TGTGCCAGCAGCTACGACAGCTCTGGAAACACCATATATTTT.

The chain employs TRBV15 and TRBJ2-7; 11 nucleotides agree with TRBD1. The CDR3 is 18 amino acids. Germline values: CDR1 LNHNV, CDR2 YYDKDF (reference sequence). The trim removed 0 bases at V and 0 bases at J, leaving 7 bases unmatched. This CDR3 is CATSREGPGQGDSYEQYF. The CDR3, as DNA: TGTGCCACCAGCAGAGAGGGACCGGGACAGGGGGACTCCTACGAGCAGTACTTC.